Sequencing of this T cell receptor (beta chain) was carried out in a study of blood T cell repertoires in COVID-19. Study at large: Sites in the United States, Italy and Spain provided acute and convalescent COVID-19 samples.

In germline, CDR1 is SNHLY, CDR2 FYNNEI. V was pared by 7 bases and J by 10 bases, with 3 bases of the junction left unmatched. This CDR3 is built from 11 residues. Authors' processing steps: Amplification with reference gene primers provided the estimates of nucleated cell counts. Libraries were prepared by immunoSEQ multiplex PCR; TCRdb keeps only in-frame clonotypes and omits some of them. Clone size and the V and J calls come from that table; the DNA yielded D and trimming. Of more than 350,000 clones listed, around nine tenths were seen once; the top ten hold about 9.4%. The receptor's source is a woman between 50 and 59 years old who had recovered from COVID-19. The chain joins TRBV2 to TRBJ1-1, with 10 bases identical to TRBD1. What was sequenced was PBMCs or T cells enriched from blood (not recorded which). In DNA form, the CDR3 reads TGTGCCAGCATTGGACAGGGGGGAGCTTTCTTT. Its translation is CASIGQGGAFF.